The clone carrying this T cell receptor (beta chain) was counted a few times. Its antigen is unknown. TCRdb reprocessed the reads with MiXCR, giving one entry per CDR3 protein. The data hold around 630,000 distinct CDR3 sequences, with approximately 25% observed a single time. This sample is drawn from a study of T cell repertoires in cytomegalovirus infection. Study context: Both CMV infection and a matching HLA type were indicated by public TCR beta signatures. Study-level points and caveats: CMV-specific TCR beta clonotypes restricted by HLA-C were the ones dominating the ex vivo response. Totalled public TCR beta family frequency picked out people who carried CMV plus the relevant HLA.

The CDR3 contains 14 residues. CDR1 KGHSH and CDR2 LQKENI come from the germline V gene. Trimming shortened V by 2 bases and J by 2 bases, and 7 bases separated the two germline ends. Sequencing input: CD8+ T cells from PBMCs. The sequence was obtained from a human donor in good health (CMV status not recorded). Some clones in this sample may be carry-over from other donors' samples. V is TRBV18 and J is TRBJ2-1, with D hard to call. CDR3 sequence (DNA): TGTGCCAGCTCACCAACGGACGCCTACAATGAGCAGTTCTTC. Protein sequence: CASSPTDAYNEQFF.